The T cell receptor beta chain under discussion was sequenced for a study of beta chain features in type 1 diabetes. Study observations and caveats: Among patients with Type 1 diabetes, TCRB CDR3s were moderately but significantly shorter in every one of the four CD4+ subsets.

Germline CDR1 and CDR2: SEHNR and FQNEAQ (reference sequence). The CDR3 is made up of 14 amino acids. V lost 0 bases and J lost 12, with 12 bases in between. This clone was seen a few times. The antigen is unknown. The entirety of the isolated RNA underwent reverse transcription, so expressed TCRB transcripts were sequenced. Assay used: immunoSEQ multiplex PCR; TCRdb lists only in-frame clones, some missing. Of 600,000 or so clones in the sample, under 15% were seen once. The rearrangement links TRBV7-9 to TRBJ1-6; no reliable D call. This sequence originates from a man aged 25 to 40 with type 1 diabetes. Sequenced: naive CD4+ T cells from blood. The DNA for the CDR3 is TGTGCCAGCAGCTTAGCGCGTGCGAATGGACCCCTCCACTTT. As protein: CASSLARANGPLHF.